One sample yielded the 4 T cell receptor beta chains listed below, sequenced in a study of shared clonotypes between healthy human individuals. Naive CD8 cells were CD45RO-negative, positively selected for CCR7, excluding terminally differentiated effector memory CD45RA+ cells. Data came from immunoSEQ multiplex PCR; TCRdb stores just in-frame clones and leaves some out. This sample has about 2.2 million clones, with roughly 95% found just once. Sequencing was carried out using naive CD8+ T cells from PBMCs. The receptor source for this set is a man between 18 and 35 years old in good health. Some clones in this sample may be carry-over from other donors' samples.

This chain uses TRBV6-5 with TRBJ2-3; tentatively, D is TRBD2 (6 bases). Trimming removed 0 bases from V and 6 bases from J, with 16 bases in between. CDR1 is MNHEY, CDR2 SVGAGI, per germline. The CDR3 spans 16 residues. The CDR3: CASSYSLAEGRDTQYF. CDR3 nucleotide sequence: TGTGCCAGCAGTTACTCTTTAGCGGAGGGGAGGGATACGCAGTATTTT.

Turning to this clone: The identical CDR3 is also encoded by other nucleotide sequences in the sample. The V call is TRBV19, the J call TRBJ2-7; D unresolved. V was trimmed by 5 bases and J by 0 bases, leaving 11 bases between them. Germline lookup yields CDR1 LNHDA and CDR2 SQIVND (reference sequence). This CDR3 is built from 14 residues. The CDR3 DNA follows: TGTGCCAGTAGTCCCGGCCGAAGCTCCTACGAGCAGTACTTC. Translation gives CASSPGRSSYEQYF. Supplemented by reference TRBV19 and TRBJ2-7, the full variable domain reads DGGITQSPKYLFRKEGQNVTLSCEQNLNHDAMYWYRQDPGQGLRLIYYSQIVNDFQKGDIAEGYSVSREKKESFPLTVTSAQKNPTAFYLCASSPGRSSYEQYFGPGTRLTVT.

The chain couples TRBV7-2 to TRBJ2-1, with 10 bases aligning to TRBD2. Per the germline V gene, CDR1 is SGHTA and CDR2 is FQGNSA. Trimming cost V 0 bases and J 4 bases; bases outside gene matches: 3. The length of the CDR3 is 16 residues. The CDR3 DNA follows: TGTGCCAGCAGCTTAGCGCTAGCGGGAGTATACAATGAGCAGTTCTTC. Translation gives CASSLALAGVYNEQFF.

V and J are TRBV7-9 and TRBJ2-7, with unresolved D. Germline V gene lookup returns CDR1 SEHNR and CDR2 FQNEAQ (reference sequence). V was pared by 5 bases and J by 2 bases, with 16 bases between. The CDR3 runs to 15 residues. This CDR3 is CASSLPGRAPYEQYF. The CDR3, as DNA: TGTGCCAGCAGCCTCCCCGGCCGTGCACCCTACGAGCAGTACTTC.